The rows below give T cell receptor beta chains drawn from one sample of a study of patients and donors after allogeneic stem cell transplantation. One entry per CDR3 protein, called by TCRdb with MiXCR from the RT-PCR reads. The sample lists approximately 430,000 distinct CDR3 sequences, 16% seen once, with 6% to 8% in the top ten. Material for sequencing was blood, either unsorted or a sorted T cell fraction (not recorded which). The receptors come from a human donor who was either an allogeneic HSCT recipient or a stem cell or donor lymphocyte infusion donor (not recorded which). It is not recorded whose cells these are; they may come from a transplant donor. Each CDR3 is given without its conserved first and last residue. The order of the fields is D gene, V gene, J gene, CDR3 protein. D genes are given only for firm matches.

TRBD1	TRBV29-1	TRBJ2-5	SAVRTGEGETQY
TRBD2	TRBV11-2	TRBJ2-1	ASSVLAGGPQEQF
TRBD2	TRBV7-9	TRBJ2-1	ASSFGAGGGLYNEQF
NA	TRBV3-1	TRBJ1-5	ASSQDLGGVGTTQPQH
NA	TRBV24-1	TRBJ2-2	ATMSPRGNTGELF
NA	TRBV7-9	TRBJ2-1	ASSFRGPYNEQF
TRBD1	TRBV4-2	TRBJ1-1	ASSQDPQGAWDTEAF
TRBD2	TRBV2	TRBJ2-4	ASRGTSGGNIQY
NA	TRBV5-1	TRBJ2-5	ASSLGGANMGETQY
NA	TRBV24-1	TRBJ2-2	ATSDSTRVGELF
TRBD1	TRBV20-1	TRBJ1-6	SARGEGQINSPLH
NA	TRBV7-9	TRBJ2-3	ASSSGTNTQY
TRBD1	TRBV12-3/TRBV12-4	TRBJ1-2	ASSETGGSDGYT
NA	TRBV21-1	TRBJ2-1	ASSKNTPTTSPRPYNEQF
NA	TRBV4-1	TRBJ1-2	ASSPGLSNYGYT
TRBD1	TRBV20-1	TRBJ2-3	SAREGQGKSDTQY
NA	TRBV20-1	TRBJ2-5	SALRFQETQY
TRBD2	TRBV7-2	TRBJ2-7	ASMGGSSYEQY
TRBD1	TRBV7-9	TRBJ2-5	ASSPGQGARETQY
TRBD2	TRBV19	TRBJ2-3	ASRLRWGAGERDTQY
NA	TRBV5-1	TRBJ2-2	ASSSGGTGELF
NA	TRBV6-5	TRBJ2-7	ASSYWEATYEQY
NA	TRBV2	TRBJ1-6	ASSGSSSYNSPLH
NA	TRBV5-1	TRBJ2-3	ASSSPMPGRRGDTQY
NA	TRBV20-1	TRBJ2-6	SMKSEGANVLT
NA	TRBV4-1	TRBJ2-3	ASSQDFVVPPDTQY
NA	TRBV29-1	TRBJ2-5	SVGGQGGKETQY
TRBD2	TRBV29-1	TRBJ2-5	SVGEGVAGETQY
NA	TRBV7-9	TRBJ1-1	ASSLPGVNTEAF
NA	TRBV10-3	TRBJ1-2	AISERQGPRDGYT
NA	TRBV7-3	TRBJ1-1	ASSLMGETEAF
NA	TRBV20-1	TRBJ2-5	SARVSGPSQETQY
NA	TRBV7-9	TRBJ2-6	ASSLGAPGANVLT
NA	TRBV12-3/TRBV12-4	TRBJ2-7	ASSLERGLEQY
TRBD1	TRBV18	TRBJ1-3	ASSPGTAGNTIY
TRBD1	TRBV5-1	TRBJ1-4	ASSPTGQGSEKLF
NA	TRBV6-5	TRBJ1-3	ASSQGNTIY
TRBD1	TRBV4-1	TRBJ1-2	ASSQDQDRSYGYT
NA	TRBV7-8	TRBJ2-3	ASSTPPWDTQY
NA	TRBV29-1	TRBJ1-2	SVGEGSLFRDGYT
TRBD2	TRBV3-1	TRBJ2-3	ASRPGTSADTQY
NA	TRBV5-1	TRBJ2-5	ASSLVRVETQY
NA	TRBV5-1	TRBJ2-7	ASSPPSSHYEQY
NA	TRBV14	TRBJ2-7	ASSEGLTGISYEQY
NA	TRBV4-2	TRBJ2-7	ASSPTDRTYSYEQY
TRBD1	TRBV7-2	TRBJ1-1	ASSVREGARTEAF
NA	TRBV11-3	TRBJ1-1	ASSLDRSSNTEAF
TRBD2	TRBV27	TRBJ2-5	ASSLFKPASGGIPRETQY
NA	TRBV11-2	TRBJ1-5	ASSLAGGGDQPQH
NA	TRBV20-1	TRBJ2-7	SARDLLDTFYEQY
NA	TRBV27	TRBJ1-1	ASSLLGGARTEAF
NA	TRBV20-1	TRBJ2-2	SARRGRTRGGGELF
NA	TRBV10-3	TRBJ1-6	AISESIWGALGSPLH
NA	TRBV23-1	TRBJ2-2	ASSPGQITNTGELF
TRBD1	TRBV20-1	TRBJ1-3	SAIQGKGNTIY